The 29 T cell receptor beta chains below come from one sample, sequenced in a study of blood T cell repertoires in COVID-19. Repertoires were generated with immunoSEQ multiplex PCR, while TCRdb's copy carries only in-frame clones and drops some. Of fewer than 65,000 clones listed, 86% are singletons. Sequenced material: peripheral blood. These receptors were taken from a man in his 60s with acute or convalescent COVID-19.

This chain connects TRBV5-1 to TRBJ1-3, with D possibly matching TRBD1 (5 bases). CDR3 size: 14 residues. The V gene lost 0 bases and the J gene lost 2 bases, with 6 bases spanning the gap. Per the germline V gene, CDR1 is SGHRS and CDR2 is YFSETQ. In DNA, the CDR3 is TGCGCCAGCAGCTTGGTAGGGGCTGGAAACACCATATATTTT. Residues: CASSLVGAGNTIYF. The variable domain in full, with the rest retrieved from reference TRBV5-1 and TRBJ1-3, is KAGVTQTPRYLIKTRGQQVTLSCSPISGHRSVSWYQQTPGQGLQFLFEYFSETQRNKGNFPGRFSGRQFSNSRSEMNVSTLELGDSALYLCASSLVGAGNTIYFGEGSWLTVV.

The rearrangement links TRBV5-1 to TRBJ2-5; 9 bases agree with TRBD1. This CDR3 comprises 15 residues. With V trimmed by 8 bases and J by 2 bases, 10 bases remained unmatched. From germline, CDR1 is SGHRS and CDR2 YFSETQ. CDR3 DNA sequence: TGCGCCAGTACTTCCGGACAGGGGACTCAAGAGACCCAGTACTTC. As protein: CASTSGQGTQETQYF.

J is TRBJ2-2 and V is TRBV6-5; 9 bases are a match to TRBD1. The V gene's germline CDR1 is MNHEY and CDR2 SVGAGI. Germline trimming cut 8 bases from V and 4 bases from J; bases unmatched to any gene: 8. The CDR3 spans 15 residues. CDR3: CASATGGVSTGELFF. In nucleotides, the CDR3 is TGTGCCAGCGCTACAGGGGGCGTTAGCACCGGGGAGCTGTTTTTT.

This chain joins TRBV6-1 and TRBJ2-5; TRBD1 aligns across 7 bases. Germline assignment: CDR1 MNHNS and CDR2 SASEGT. The junction had 5 bases not matched to a gene; V was cut back by 1 base and J by 6 bases. There are 14 residues in the CDR3. The CDR3 DNA sequence: TGTGCCAGCAGTGAAGTCGACAGGGTTCAGACCCAGTACTTC. It translates to CASSEVDRVQTQYF.

The chain is built from TRBV11-3 and TRBJ2-1, with 15 bases identical to TRBD2. The CDR3 is 16 residues long. The ends lost 0 bases at V and 10 bases at J; junction bases unmatched: 4. Germline V gene sequence: CDR1 SGHNT, CDR2 YENEEA. This chain's CDR3 is CASSLDGTSGGSEQFF. CDR3 DNA sequence: TGTGCCAGCAGCTTAGACGGGACTAGCGGGGGGTCCGAGCAGTTCTTC.

The CDR3 spells CASSFPGNRNYGYTF. CDR3 sequence (DNA): TGTGCCAGCAGCTTCCCAGGGAATAGAAACTATGGCTACACCTTC. The V call is TRBV5-4, the J call TRBJ1-2; perhaps TRBD1 as D (5 bases). This CDR3 has 15 residues. V dropped 2 bases and J dropped 2 bases, with 13 bases sitting between them. The germline gives CDR1 SGHNT, CDR2 YYREEE (reference sequence). Variable domain in full (rest from reference TRBV5-4 and TRBJ1-2): ETGVTQSPTHLIKTRGQQVTLRCSSQSGHNTVSWYQQALGQGPQFIFQYYREEENGRGNFPPRFSGLQFPNYSSELNVNALELDDSALYLCASSFPGNRNYGYTFGSGTRLTVV.

The rearrangement links TRBV19 to TRBJ1-5, with D hard to call. Germline V lookup: CDR1 LNHDA, CDR2 SQIVND (reference sequence). There are 17 residues in the CDR3. The germline V and J ends were trimmed by 9 bases and 0 bases, with 21 bases remaining between them. The CDR3 DNA follows: TGTGCCAGCAAACTACCCGGGTATGAATATAGCAATCAGCCCCAGCATTTT. It specifies CASKLPGYEYSNQPQHF. Looking up the rest from reference TRBV19 and TRBJ1-5 gives the full variable domain: DGGITQSPKYLFRKEGQNVTLSCEQNLNHDAMYWYRQDPGQGLRLIYYSQIVNDFQKGDIAEGYSVSREKKESFPLTVTSAQKNPTAFYLCASKLPGYEYSNQPQHFGDGTRLSIL.

This rearrangement joins TRBV5-4 to TRBJ1-1, with unresolved D. The V end lost 1 base, the J end lost 7 bases, and 11 bases lay between the germline ends. The CDR3 totals 13 residues. Germline CDR1 SGHNT, CDR2 YYREEE (reference sequence). The CDR3 DNA sequence: TGTGCCAGCAGCTTGCTGGAGGGAATTGAAGCTTTCTTT. It encodes CASSLLEGIEAFF.

This clone was seen more than once but under ten times. The chain couples TRBV10-3 to TRBJ1-2; 7 nucleotides line up with TRBD1. The CDR3 consists of 18 residues. V was pared by 0 bases and J by 4 bases, with 14 bases of the junction left unmatched. Germline V gene data show CDR1 as ENHRY and CDR2 as SYGVKD. The CDR3 loop is CAISESLSGGFSTYGYTF. CDR3 coding DNA: TGTGCCATCAGTGAGTCCCTGTCAGGGGGGTTTAGCACCTATGGCTACACCTTC.

The V gene is TRBV2, the J gene TRBJ2-7; possibly TRBD1 for D (7 bases). This CDR3 spans 14 amino acids. V shed 7 bases and J shed 7 bases, with 20 bases lying between them. In germline, CDR1 is SNHLY, CDR2 FYNNEI. The CDR3 loop reads CASTQNRGGYEQYF. The CDR3 DNA reads TGTGCCAGCACCCAGAACAGGGGAGGTTATGAGCAGTACTTC.

The J gene is TRBJ2-3, the V gene TRBV19; 8 nucleotides match TRBD2. Losses at the gene ends were 5 bases for V and 5 bases for J; bases not matched to a gene: 9. The CDR3 covers 15 residues. Germline CDR1 is LNHDA and CDR2 is SQIVND (reference sequence). The CDR3 reads CASSYFGGALDTQYF. CDR3 coding DNA: TGTGCCAGTAGTTATTTCGGGGGGGCCTTAGATACGCAGTATTTT.

This clone was picked up one time. This sequence joins TRBV5-4 and TRBJ1-1; D unclear. The CDR3 contains 14 residues. CDR1 SGHNT and CDR2 YYREEE come from the germline V gene (reference sequence). V lost 4 bases to trimming and J lost 3 bases, with 13 bases between them. The CDR3 sequence: CASSHSGSHTEAFF. The CDR3, as DNA: TGTGCCAGCAGCCATTCAGGATCCCACACTGAAGCTTTCTTT.

This clone was observed a few times. This CDR3 is CASSEGLHGNYGYTF. The CDR3 bases are TGTGCCAGCAGTGAAGGCTTGCACGGTAACTATGGCTACACCTTC. The genes are TRBV6-1 and TRBJ1-2; D gene uncertain. Germline V gene sequence: CDR1 MNHNS, CDR2 SASEGT. This CDR3 contains 15 residues. V lost 1 base, J lost 1 base, and 10 bases lay in between.

This clone was detected only a few times. The rearrangement joins TRBV5-4 to TRBJ2-7; D might be TRBD1 (5 bases). Trimming cost V 3 bases and J 0 bases, with 10 bases left between them. The CDR3 covers 14 residues. Germline assignment: CDR1 SGHNT and CDR2 YYREEE (reference sequence). DNA for the CDR3: TGTGCCAGCAGCTCGGACACTGTCTCCTACGAGCAGTACTTC. The encoded protein is CASSSDTVSYEQYF.

The rearrangement uses TRBV6-1 and TRBJ2-7, with D perhaps TRBD2 (6 bases). The CDR3 sequence is 17 residues long. Germline V gene data show CDR1 as MNHNS and CDR2 as SASEGT. The germline V and J ends were trimmed by 1 base and 2 bases, with 18 bases remaining between them. In DNA form, the CDR3 reads TGTGCCAGCAGTGAAGGACCCGGGACGGGAGACCCCTACGAGCAGTACTTC. As protein: CASSEGPGTGDPYEQYF.

The rearrangement uses TRBV2 and TRBJ1-3; D is unclear. V dropped 3 bases and J dropped 0 bases, with 6 bases sitting between them. The CDR3 runs 14 residues. The germline V gene has CDR1 SNHLY and CDR2 FYNNEI. DNA of the CDR3: TGTGCCAGCAGTGACTATAGCTCTGGAAACACCATATATTTT. Translation: CASSDYSSGNTIYF.

The chain combines TRBV6-2 or TRBV6-3 with TRBJ2-1; D call uncertain. This CDR3 is 15 amino acids long. Germline CDR1 MNHEY, CDR2 SVGEGT. Trimming removed 6 bases at V and 0 bases at J, with 12 bases between. The chain's CDR3 is CASSTDWSSYNEQFF. The CDR3 DNA is TGTGCCAGCAGCACCGACTGGAGCTCCTACAATGAGCAGTTCTTC.

The chain combines TRBV23-1 with TRBJ1-4, with unresolved D. TRBV23-1 is marked as an open reading frame, function uncertain. V was clipped by 2 bases and J by 0 bases, with 4 bases between them. This CDR3 contains 14 residues. The CDR3 DNA reads TGCGCCAGCAGTCAACAGGCAACTAATGAAAAACTGTTTTTT. It is translated as CASSQQATNEKLFF.

CDR3 loop: CAGRTGDPEAFF. CDR3 sequence (DNA): TGTGCCGGTCGGACAGGGGACCCTGAAGCTTTCTTT. The chain links TRBV27 to TRBJ1-1; 9 bases agree with TRBD1. This CDR3 comprises 12 residues. CDR1 MNHEY and CDR2 SMNVEV come from the germline V gene (reference sequence). Unmatched junction bases numbered 7, after V lost 11 bases and J lost 6 bases.

CDR3 in amino acids: CASRPGLAGGREQYF. In DNA, the CDR3 is TGTGCCAGCAGACCTGGACTAGCGGGGGGGCGGGAGCAGTACTTC. This chain links TRBV6-5 with TRBJ2-7; 15 nucleotides align to TRBD2. The CDR3 is made up of 15 amino acids. With 6 bases clipped from V and 7 bases from J, the junction kept 7 bases outside the gene matches. CDR1 is MNHEY, CDR2 SVGAGI, per germline.

In this sample, this clone turned up once. This chain links TRBV6-5 with TRBJ1-2, with D tentatively TRBD1 (6 bases). The germline V gene has CDR1 MNHEY and CDR2 SVGAGI. The CDR3 totals 11 residues. With 5 bases removed from V and 8 bases from J, the gap between germline ends came to 9 bases. CDR3 coding DNA: TGTGCCAGCAGTCCAGGGGCAGGCTACACCTTC. It specifies CASSPGAGYTF.

V gene TRBV5-6 combines with J gene TRBJ2-7; no clear D gene. CDR1 and CDR2 from the germline V gene are SGHDT and YYEEEE. V was cut by 0 bases and J by 6 bases, with 10 bases left in between. The CDR3 extends over 13 amino acids. CDR3 in amino acids: CASSLVPAAEQYF. CDR3 in DNA: TGTGCCAGCAGCTTGGTCCCCGCGGCCGAGCAGTACTTC.

This chain connects TRBV11-2 to TRBJ1-1; TRBD1 is a possible D gene (5 bases). The ends were cut back, 5 bases at V and 6 bases at J, with 10 bases in the middle. CDR3 length equals 12 residues. From germline, CDR1 is SGHAT and CDR2 FQNNGV. The CDR3 DNA sequence: TGTGCCAGCAGCCTCCAGGGCCCTGAAGCTTTCTTT. Translating it yields CASSLQGPEAFF. Full variable domain (remainder filled in from reference TRBV11-2 and TRBJ1-1): EAGVAQSPRYKIIEKRQSVAFWCNPISGHATLYWYQQILGQGPKLLIQFQNNGVVDDSQLPKDRFSAERLKGVDSTLKIQPAKLEDSAVYLCASSLQGPEAFFGQGTRLTVV.

This clone was recorded once. The V and J genes are TRBV28 and TRBJ1-5, with a weak D call TRBD1 (5 bases). Trimming pared 3 bases from V and 0 bases from J, leaving 21 bases between. Germline CDR1 reads MDHEN; CDR2 reads SYDVKM. The CDR3 length is 19 residues. CDR3 loop: CASSFTGRGGFGSNQPQHF. The CDR3 bases are TGTGCCAGCAGTTTTACGGGGAGGGGTGGTTTCGGTAGCAATCAGCCCCAGCATTTT.

The chain is built from TRBV12-5 and TRBJ2-7; D may be TRBD2 (6 bases). Germline lookup yields CDR1 LGHNT and CDR2 FRNRAP. This CDR3 comprises 15 residues. The V end was cut by 10 bases, the J end by 4 bases, with 23 bases between. The CDR3 reads CANTASTPRGYEQYF. The CDR3 DNA reads as TGTGCTAACACCGCATCGACCCCCCGGGGGTACGAGCAGTACTTC.

This chain joins TRBV11-2 and TRBJ1-1; D not resolved. Germline V gene sequence: CDR1 SGHAT, CDR2 FQNNGV. The CDR3 totals 13 residues. Trimming left V 6 bases short and J 4 bases short, with 12 bases between. The CDR3 region is CASRSSGITEAFF. The CDR3 nucleotides are TGTGCCAGCAGATCGTCAGGAATCACTGAAGCTTTCTTT.

This chain connects TRBV7-2 to TRBJ2-1, with D perhaps TRBD2 (6 bases). The V gene's germline CDR1 is SGHTA and CDR2 FQGNSA. The length of the CDR3 is 16 residues. The germline V and J ends were trimmed by 1 base and 0 bases, with 10 bases remaining between them. CDR3 amino acids: CASSLEGRSSYNEQFF. The DNA of the CDR3 is TGTGCCAGCAGCTTAGAGGGGAGGAGCTCCTACAATGAGCAGTTCTTC.

V usage is TRBV7-2 and J usage is TRBJ2-5, with D possibly matching TRBD1 (5 bases). The CDR3 spans 14 residues. Germline CDR1 SGHTA, CDR2 FQGNSA. V lost 1 base and J 5 bases, leaving 11 bases between the germline ends. The CDR3 is CASSLGGRVETQYF. DNA for the CDR3: TGTGCCAGCAGCTTAGGGGGCAGGGTCGAGACCCAGTACTTC. Full variable domain (missing parts from reference TRBV7-2 and TRBJ2-5): GAGVSQSPSNKVTEKGKDVELRCDPISGHTALYWYRQSLGQGLEFLIYFQGNSAPDKSGLPSDRFSAERTGGSVSTLTIQRTQQEDSAVYLCASSLGGRVETQYFGPGTRLLVL.

The chain joins TRBV18 to TRBJ2-7; 9 positions match TRBD2. CDR1 KGHSH and CDR2 LQKENI come from the germline V gene. J lost 6 bases, V lost 6 bases, and 15 bases had no gene match. This CDR3 is built from 16 residues. Here the CDR3 DNA reads TGTGCCAGCTCTCCCAGCGGGAGGACGTCCTCCGGCGAGCAGTACTTC. Protein product: CASSPSGRTSSGEQYF.